The next 6 T cell receptor beta chains were all read from a single sample in a study of T cells in localized non-small cell lung cancer. TCRdb's copy holds only in-frame clones and misses some; the assay was immunoSEQ multiplex PCR. The profile shows 72,000 or so clones, roughly nine tenths of them singletons. Sequenced here: peripheral blood, sampled before any cancer treatment. The receptors were gathered from a male donor at least 60 years old with stage III squamous cell lung carcinoma.

This chain uses TRBV27 with TRBJ2-6; D gene uncertain. Per the germline V gene, CDR1 is MNHEY and CDR2 is SMNVEV (reference sequence). The CDR3 spans 14 residues. The V end lost 8 bases, the J end lost 0 bases, and 8 bases lay between the germline ends. CDR3 loop: CASRPSSGANVLTF. The CDR3 region has the DNA TGTGCCAGCCGCCCTAGCTCTGGGGCCAACGTCCTGACTTTC.

J is TRBJ1-3 and V is TRBV2; weak D call: TRBD1 (5 bases). Germline-derived CDR1 and CDR2 are SNHLY and FYNNEI. CDR3 size: 14 residues. V shed 4 bases and J shed 1 base, with 8 bases lying between them. CDR3 in DNA: TGTGCCAGCAGTGTCGGGGGGTCTGGAAACACCATATATTTT. Amino acid sequence: CASSVGGSGNTIYF.

The chain combines TRBV6-5 with TRBJ2-2; TRBD2 aligns across 7 bases. CDR3 size: 15 residues. Losses at the gene ends were 11 bases for V and 6 bases for J; bases not matched to a gene: 15. Germline CDR1 reads MNHEY; CDR2 reads SVGAGI. CDR3 DNA: TGTGCCGCATCCACTTGGGGGGGAGTCCCCGGGGAGCTGTTTTTT. Its protein is CAASTWGGVPGELFF.

J is TRBJ1-1 and V is TRBV2, with 7 bases that match TRBD1. The CDR3 totals 15 residues. V dropped 4 bases and J dropped 5; count of bases not matched to a gene: 10. Looked up from germline, CDR1 is SNHLY and CDR2 is FYNNEI. The CDR3 DNA reads TGTGCCAGCAGTGCCAACAGGGGAGGAGGAACTGAAGCTTTCTTT. Protein: CASSANRGGGTEAFF.

The genes are TRBV27 and TRBJ1-2; 7 bases map to TRBD1. V lost 6 bases to trimming and J lost 4 bases; unmatched junction nucleotides: 11. The germline gives CDR1 MNHEY, CDR2 SMNVEV (reference sequence). The CDR3 spans 15 residues. The CDR3 protein is CASSPGDSVVYGYTF. In nucleotides, the CDR3 is TGTGCCAGCAGCCCAGGGGACAGCGTCGTCTATGGCTACACCTTC.

This clone showed up just a few times. The V call is TRBV10-3, the J call TRBJ2-3; D is possibly TRBD2 (6 bases). The germline V gene has CDR1 ENHRY and CDR2 SYGVKD. V was pared by 7 bases and J by 1 base, with 12 bases between. The CDR3 is 14 amino acids. The CDR3 DNA reads as TGTGCCATCACCGGGACTGGGCGCACAGATACGCAGTATTTT. Protein: CAITGTGRTDTQYF.